This T cell receptor (beta chain) was retrieved from a study of response to subunit inactivated influenza vaccine (dated by TCRdb to 2017 to 2018). For the study in its entirety: The study used deep quantitative T cell receptor repertoire profiling to track responses to a trivalent subunit inactivated influenza vaccine.

V drops 4 bases and J drops 9 bases, leaving 14 bases in between. CDR1 KGHDR and CDR2 SFDVKD were looked up in the germline V gene. Reading from cysteine to phenylalanine, the CDR3 counts 13 amino acids. Only the CDR3 region is kept as DNA, spanning 39 bases read in frame from base 1. The paper as a whole reports these results and caveats: The authors suggested that each seasonal influenza vaccination may recruit only a limited number of new T cells.

The table lists this clonotype with a few counts. Its antigen remains undetermined. Per-nucleotide qualities are absent, and no much larger clonotype sits a single base away. The method behind the library was RT-PCR. Sequencing was performed on an Illumina HiSeq 2500. Using fastp at Q25 and MiXCR, TCRdb reprocessed the public reads and kept productive beta chains. A single entry per CDR3 protein holds the most common genes and DNA from its merged rows. In all, the sample holds fewer than 800,000 distinct CDR3 sequences, and about a sixth of those were seen once. The ten largest clones take up 11% of the sample.

The sample in question was PBMCs from blood, obtained roughly 12 days after vaccination. The origin of this receptor is a man aged 50-59 years who received an inactivated influenza vaccine. Donor details come from another sample of the same person, matched by shared clones. This receptor chain uses TRBV24-1 and TRBJ1-1; D gene: possibly TRBD1, on 6 matching bases. The CDR3 reads CATSEQGSSKAFF. The DNA sequence follows: TGTGCCACCAGTGAACAGGGAAGTTCCAAAGCTTTCTTT.